The rows below give T cell receptor beta chains drawn from one sample of a study of PD-1 blockade in mismatch repair-deficient tumors. The table came from immunoSEQ multiplex PCR; TCRdb's copy has only in-frame clones and leaves some out. The table has some 100,000 clones, approximately 83% seen once; the top ten hold around 6.6%. Sample: peripheral blood, taken approximately 35 weeks after starting pembrolizumab. The receptors were sampled from an adult with mismatch repair-deficient cancer. Both conserved end residues are part of each CDR3. A D gene is named only where the DNA matches it firmly. Clone size is stated in some rows and not others, as once, few, many or a class when expanded.

TRBD1 | TRBJ2-1 | NA | TRBV10-1 | TGCGCCAGTGGTCAGGGGGCGCGGGATGAGCAGTTCTTC | CASGQGARDEQFF
TRBD1 | TRBJ2-1 | NA | TRBV2 | TGTGCCAGCAGTAATTCCGGGACAGGGCTGTTCATTGGGCAGTTCTTC | CASSNSGTGLFIGQFF
NA | TRBJ1-1 | NA | TRBV28 | TGTGCCAGCAGTGCCCCAGGGGCGGGGAACACTGAAGCTTTCTTT | CASSAPGAGNTEAFF
NA | TRBJ1-2 | few | TRBV21-1 | TGTGCCAGCAGCGACGACAGCTATGGCTACACCTTC | CASSDDSYGYTF
TRBD2 | TRBJ2-7 | NA | TRBV7-2 | TGTGCCAGCAGCTTAGCGTTACTAGCGGGAGAAGGCGAGCAGTACTTC | CASSLALLAGEGEQYF
NA | TRBJ1-1 | NA | TRBV9 | TGTGCCAGCAGCGTAGAACAGGATGATGAAGCTTTCTTT | CASSVEQDDEAFF
TRBD1 | TRBJ2-7 | NA | TRBV30 | TGTGCCTCCGGACAGGGCCACGAGCAGTACTTC | CASGQGHEQYF
TRBD1 | TRBJ2-1 | NA | TRBV28 | TGTGCCAGCAGGATTTACGGGGACAGGGGTCACAATGAGCAGTTCTTC | CASRIYGDRGHNEQFF
TRBD2 | TRBJ2-7 | NA | TRBV4-1 | TGCGCCAGCAGCCAAGTCGATATGGGACTAGCGGGGGGGGAGCAGTACTTC | CASSQVDMGLAGGEQYF
NA | TRBJ2-2 | NA | TRBV7-9 | TGTGCCAGCAGCTTGGGTGCCGGGGAGCTGTTTTTT | CASSLGAGELFF
NA | TRBJ1-1 | NA | TRBV30 | TGTGCCTGGACCAAGGAAATGAACACTGAAGCTTTCTTT | CAWTKEMNTEAFF
TRBD2 | TRBJ2-1 | once | TRBV29-1 | TGCAGCATGGTGGGACTAGTGGGTAATGAGCAGTTCTTC | CSMVGLVGNEQFF
NA | TRBJ1-1 | once | TRBV27 | TGTGCCAGCAGTTACAGGGTACGCACTGAAGCTTTCTTT | CASSYRVRTEAFF
NA | TRBJ2-3 | NA | TRBV9 | TGTGCCAGCAGCCCCGGGGCGGCGAACACAGATACGCAGTATTTT | CASSPGAANTDTQYF
TRBD1 | TRBJ1-5 | NA | TRBV18 | TGTGCCAGCTCACCTGGACAGGGTGATCAGCCCCAGCATTTT | CASSPGQGDQPQHF
NA | TRBJ2-5 | NA | TRBV7-9 | TGTGCCAGCAGCTTAGGAGCGGAGGGGGTCCAAGAGACCCAGTACTTC | CASSLGAEGVQETQYF
NA | TRBJ2-2 | NA | TRBV7-2 | TGTGCCAGCAGCCAGGGACCTCCCCTCGCCGGGGAGCTGTTTTTT | CASSQGPPLAGELFF
TRBD2 | TRBJ2-1 | few | TRBV27 | TGTGCCAGCAGTTTACGGGGGAGGGATGAGCAGTTCTTC | CASSLRGRDEQFF
NA | TRBJ2-5 | NA | TRBV30 | TGTGCCTGGAGCCCTGCAGATATTGGGGAGACCCAGTACTTC | CAWSPADIGETQYF
NA | TRBJ2-5 | NA | TRBV30 | TGTGCCTGGAGTGCTCAAGAGACCCAGTACTTC | CAWSAQETQYF
NA | TRBJ2-7 | NA | TRBV27 | TGTGCCAGCAGTCAATCCCGTCAGGGCTACGAGCAGTACTTC | CASSQSRQGYEQYF
NA | TRBJ2-7 | few | TRBV19 | TGTGCCAGTAGTATAGTACGGGGGGCCCACGAGCAGTACTTC | CASSIVRGAHEQYF
TRBD1 | TRBJ2-7 | NA | TRBV9 | TGTGCCAGCAGTGCCTCGACAGGGCGCAACGAGCAGTACTTC | CASSASTGRNEQYF
NA | TRBJ2-7 | NA | TRBV5-6 | TGTGCCAGCAGCTTCACACAGAGCTCCTACGAGCAGTACTTC | CASSFTQSSYEQYF
NA | TRBJ2-1 | NA | TRBV29-1 | TGCAGCGTTGAAGCTAGGGGCGGTAGGCAGTTCTTC | CSVEARGGRQFF
NA | TRBJ2-6 | few | TRBV15 | TGTGCCACCAGCAGAGGAGGGTCTGGGGCCAACGTCCTGACTTTC | CATSRGGSGANVLTF
NA | TRBJ2-3 | NA | TRBV30 | TGTGCCTGGAGCCTCGGGGCAAGTGGGGCAGATACGCAGTATTTT | CAWSLGASGADTQYF
NA | TRBJ2-3 | NA | TRBV5-4 | TGTGCCAGCAGCTTATTGCGGCCCGATACGCAGTATTTT | CASSLLRPDTQYF
NA | TRBJ1-1 | NA | TRBV7-4 | TGTGCCAGCAGCTTAGCGTGGGTGACAGGACCCGCTGAGATGAACACTGAAGCTTTCTTT | CASSLAWVTGPAEMNTEAFF
NA | TRBJ2-2 | NA | TRBV7-2 | TGTGCCAGCCATGCCCTCCTACCGCCCGGGGAGCTGTTTTTT | CASHALLPPGELFF
TRBD1 | TRBJ1-2 | NA | TRBV7-9 | TGTGCCAGCAGTGGACAGGATTCCCTTGGCTACACCTTC | CASSGQDSLGYTF
TRBD2 | TRBJ2-1 | NA | TRBV7-2 | TGTGCCAGCAGCCTTCTCGGGACTAGCGGGGAAGAGCAGTTCTTC | CASSLLGTSGEEQFF
TRBD2 | TRBJ2-7 | once | TRBV19 | TGTGCCAGTAGTATATCCTTCAAATTAGCGGGAGATACCTACGAGCAGTACTTC | CASSISFKLAGDTYEQYF
TRBD1 | TRBJ2-2 | NA | TRBV6-1 | TGTGCCAGCACTACGGACAGGCTCAACACCGGGGAGCTGTTTTTT | CASTTDRLNTGELFF
TRBD2 | TRBJ2-3 | NA | TRBV7-9 | TGTGCCAGCAGCTTTGTGGCGGGAGTAGATACGCAGTATTTT | CASSFVAGVDTQYF
NA | TRBJ1-5 | few | TRBV6-1 | TGTGCCAGCAGTGAGGGGATGGGGTCGTATAGCAATCAGCCCCAGCATTTT | CASSEGMGSYSNQPQHF
TRBD1 | TRBJ1-2 | NA | TRBV6-6 | TGTGCCAGCAGTTTGACAGGGGGCGGCTATGGCTACACCTTC | CASSLTGGGYGYTF
NA | TRBJ2-3 | NA | TRBV5-1 | TGCGCCAGCAGCTTTCCAGGCACAGATACGCAGTATTTT | CASSFPGTDTQYF
TRBD2 | TRBJ2-1 | NA | TRBV2 | TGTGCCAGCAGTTTCCGGTCCAGGGGACTAGCGGGACACTACAATGAGCAGTTCTTC | CASSFRSRGLAGHYNEQFF
NA | TRBJ2-1 | once | TRBV5-1 | TGCGCCAGCAGCTTGGGCCTAGCTGGGGACAATGAGCAGTTCTTC | CASSLGLAGDNEQFF
NA | TRBJ2-5 | NA | TRBV19 | TGTGCCAGTAGTATTAGGGGGCAAGAGACCCAGTACTTC | CASSIRGQETQYF
NA | TRBJ1-1 | NA | TRBV19 | TGTGCCAGTAGTTTCACAGGGATGGTGAACACTGAAGCTTTCTTT | CASSFTGMVNTEAFF
NA | TRBJ2-7 | NA | TRBV7-3 | TGTGCCAGCAGCCCCACGTACTACAACTACGAGCAGTACTTC | CASSPTYYNYEQYF
TRBD1 | TRBJ1-2 | few | TRBV7-9 | TGTGCCAGCAGCGAGACAGGGGACGGCTACACCTTC | CASSETGDGYTF
NA | TRBJ1-1 | NA | TRBV28 | TGTGCCAGCAAAAGTTATAGCAAGATGAACACTGAAGCTTTCTTT | CASKSYSKMNTEAFF
NA | TRBJ2-7 | NA | TRBV13 | TGTGCCAGCAGCCAAGGAGATCTCCTCGCGTACGAGCAGTACTTC | CASSQGDLLAYEQYF
NA | TRBJ2-7 | NA | TRBV7-3 | TGTGCCAGCAGTCTTGAAGGGGGGTCGAAGCAGTACTTC | CASSLEGGSKQYF
NA | TRBJ1-2 | once | TRBV9 | TGTGCCAGCAGCGTAGACGAGGGTAACTATGGCTACACCTTC | CASSVDEGNYGYTF